What follows are 21 T cell receptor beta chains derived from one specimen sequenced in a study of circulating and synovial CD4+ cells in juvenile arthritis. The method was immunoSEQ multiplex PCR; TCRdb's version includes in-frame clones alone and lacks a portion of them. The data contain roughly 14,000 clones, 65% to 85% of them singletons. Sequencing input: CD4+ T cells from synovial fluid. Receptors originate from a human patient with juvenile idiopathic arthritis. Some clones in this sample may be carry-over from other donors' samples.

CDR3 residues: CASSVAPGKGSDTQYF. The DNA for the CDR3 is TGTGCCAGCAGCGTAGCGCCAGGGAAGGGATCAGATACGCAGTATTTT. The chain uses TRBV9 and TRBJ2-3; TRBD1 is a possible D gene (5 bases). This CDR3 spans 16 amino acids. V gave up 0 bases and J gave up 4 bases, with 15 bases separating them. Germline CDR1 reads SGDLS; CDR2 reads YYNGEE. Together with reference TRBV9 and TRBJ2-3, the CDR3 gives the full variable domain: DSGVTQTPKHLITATGQRVTLRCSPRSGDLSVYWYQQSLDQGLQFLIQYYNGEERAKGNILERFSAQQFPDLHSELNLSSLELGDSALYFCASSVAPGKGSDTQYFGPGTRLTVL.

This clone showed up just once. This specimen includes other DNA sequences encoding the same CDR3. The chain carries TRBV20-1 and TRBJ2-3; D not certain. Deletions cut 6 bases from V and 6 bases from J, with 7 bases between. The CDR3 has 10 amino acids. Germline V gene lookup returns CDR1 DFQATT and CDR2 SNEGSKA (reference sequence). The CDR3 nucleotides read TGCAGTGCCATGGAGGATACGCAGTATTTT. This translates into CSAMEDTQYF.

CDR3: CASSQGTGIGETQYF. In nucleotides, the CDR3 is TGTGCCAGCTCACAGGGGACAGGGATAGGAGAGACCCAGTACTTC. The chain couples TRBV18 to TRBJ2-5, with 9 bases matching TRBD1. Germline lookup yields CDR1 KGHSH and CDR2 LQKENI. V lost 4 bases and J lost 4; bases outside the gene matches: 7. This CDR3 is 15 amino acids long.

The V gene is TRBV5-1, the J gene TRBJ2-7; TRBD2 agrees at 7 bases. The CDR3 loop spans 12 amino acids. Germline V gene lookup returns CDR1 SGHRS and CDR2 YFSETQ. V was pared by 9 bases and J by 7 bases, with 10 bases of the junction left unmatched. The CDR3 protein is CATSGGTGEQYF. The CDR3 DNA follows: TGCGCCACCTCGGGGGGAACGGGGGAGCAGTACTTC. The complete variable domain, with remaining parts taken from reference TRBV5-1 and TRBJ2-7, reads KAGVTQTPRYLIKTRGQQVTLSCSPISGHRSVSWYQQTPGQGLQFLFEYFSETQRNKGNFPGRFSGRQFSNSRSEMNVSTLELGDSALYLCATSGGTGEQYFGPGTRLTVT.

This chain uses TRBV25-1 with TRBJ1-1; D remains unclear. V was cut by 5 bases and J by 4 bases, with 14 bases left in between. The germline V gene has CDR1 MGHDK and CDR2 SYGVNS. The CDR3 covers 14 residues. CDR3 bases: TGTGCCAGCAGTCCCAGCCCTAGTACCACTGAAGCTTTCTTT. Its protein is CASSPSPSTTEAFF.

The genes are TRBV20-1 and TRBJ2-1; no clear D. CDR1 and CDR2 from the germline V gene are DFQATT and SNEGSKA (reference sequence). Trimming removed 3 bases from V and 6 bases from J, with 6 bases in between. The CDR3 spans 11 residues. The CDR3 nucleotides read TGCAGTGCTAGTGGAGCCAATGAGCAGTTCTTC. It specifies CSASGANEQFF.

This rearrangement joins TRBV29-1 to TRBJ2-5; 7 bases match TRBD1. V lost 1 base and J lost 2; bases outside the gene matches: 4. This CDR3 is 14 amino acids long. CDR1 is SQVTM and CDR2 is ANQGSEA in the germline V gene. Here the CDR3 DNA reads TGCAGCGTTGAAGGACAGGGCCTTCAAGAGACCCAGTACTTC. Its protein is CSVEGQGLQETQYF.

In the case of this clone: One junction end does not reproduce the germline sequence, and a read error may be involved. Other DNA sequences in the sample encode the same CDR3. The chain links TRBV4-2 to TRBJ1-6, with D perhaps TRBD1 (5 bases). The CDR3 runs 17 residues. Germline CDR1 LGHNA, CDR2 YNFKEQ. In DNA form, the CDR3 reads TGTGCCAGCAGCCAAGAGGAGACAGTCTCCTATAATTCCCCCCTCCACTTT. Protein sequence: CASSQEETVSYNSPLHF.

Notes on this clone: Compared with germline, one end of the junction differs, possibly owing to a read error. The J gene is TRBJ1-4, the V gene TRBV29-1, with 9 positions matching TRBD1. There are 14 residues in the CDR3. Germline CDR1 and CDR2: SQVTM and ANQGSEA. This chain's CDR3 is CSVSGQGNGEKLFF. CDR3 in DNA: TGCAGCGTTTCCGGACAGGGGAACGGTGAAAAGCTGTTTTTT.

The CDR3 bases are TGTGCCAGCAGCTCGGGACAGGGACGCTACGAGCAGTACTTC. The encoded protein is CASSSGQGRYEQYF. The chain links TRBV13 to TRBJ2-7; 9 bases fit TRBD1. Germline V gene lookup returns CDR1 PRHDT and CDR2 FYEKMQ (reference sequence). The V segment lost 4 bases and the J segment 3 bases; nucleotides outside the gene matches: 4. The CDR3 is 14 residues long.

The V gene is TRBV7-9, the J gene TRBJ2-7; 10 bases agree with TRBD1. CDR3 length: 15 residues. Germline CDR1 and CDR2: SEHNR and FQNEAQ (reference sequence). V lost 4 bases, J lost 3 bases, and 6 bases stayed unmatched. The CDR3 DNA is TGTGCCAGCAGCTCCGCCGGGACAGGGGACTACGAGCAGTACTTC. This encodes CASSSAGTGDYEQYF.

This clone appeared a few times. The rearrangement joins TRBV2 to TRBJ2-7; 9 nucleotides agree with TRBD1. From germline, CDR1 is SNHLY and CDR2 FYNNEI. V trimming: 7 bases; J trimming: 5 bases; junction bases outside the gene matches: 9. This CDR3 is 14 amino acids long. CDR3 protein: CASTWGTGSNEQYF. CDR3 nucleotides: TGTGCCAGCACCTGGGGGACAGGGTCGAACGAGCAGTACTTC.

The chain uses TRBV25-1 and TRBJ2-2, with 9 bases identical to TRBD2. The CDR3 is 16 residues long. The V gene's germline CDR1 is MGHDK and CDR2 SYGVNS. Unmatched junction bases numbered 8, after V lost 2 bases and J lost 7 bases. CDR3 amino acids: CASSEVAGAFGGELFF. The CDR3 region has the DNA TGTGCCAGCAGTGAAGTAGCGGGGGCCTTCGGCGGGGAGCTGTTTTTT.

This clone was detected only once. CDR3 sequence (DNA): TGTGCCAGCAGCCCGGGGGGGTATTCACCCCTCCACTTT. This gives the protein CASSPGGYSPLHF. The V gene is TRBV7-3, the J gene TRBJ1-6; possibly TRBD1 for D (5 bases). Between the trimmed V and J ends, which lost 5 bases and 8 bases, there was a span of 10 bases. Germline loops: CDR1 SGHTA, CDR2 FQGTGA. This CDR3 spans 13 amino acids.

The rearrangement uses TRBV9 and TRBJ2-1, with 8 bases aligning to TRBD2. Germline V lookup: CDR1 SGDLS, CDR2 YYNGEE. The CDR3 totals 15 residues. Trimming removed 0 bases from V and 7 bases from J; junction bases left unmatched: 6. This chain's CDR3 is CASSVGSGGLNEQFF. DNA of the CDR3: TGTGCCAGCAGCGTAGGATCGGGGGGGCTTAATGAGCAGTTCTTC. The whole variable domain, remainder taken from reference TRBV9 and TRBJ2-1, is DSGVTQTPKHLITATGQRVTLRCSPRSGDLSVYWYQQSLDQGLQFLIQYYNGEERAKGNILERFSAQQFPDLHSELNLSSLELGDSALYFCASSVGSGGLNEQFFGPGTRLTVL.

This chain links TRBV30 with TRBJ2-1, with 8 bases lining up with TRBD1. Germline V gene lookup returns CDR1 GTSNPN and CDR2 SVGIG (reference sequence). The V gene end was trimmed by 5 bases and the J gene end by 5 bases; junction bases not matched to a gene: 5. The CDR3 spans 13 residues. CDR3 nucleotide sequence: TGTGCCTGGGGACAGGGTTTTGACAATGAGCAGTTCTTC. Amino acids: CAWGQGFDNEQFF.

This clone was seen more than once but under ten times. The rearrangement joins TRBV4-2 to TRBJ2-6, with 8 bases aligning to TRBD1. V shed 0 bases and J 1 base; nucleotides not matched to a gene: 11. The CDR3 totals 20 residues. Germline-derived CDR1 and CDR2 are LGHNA and YNFKEQ. The CDR3 spells CASSQDLGQGPGSGANVLTF. CDR3 DNA: TGTGCCAGCAGCCAAGATCTCGGACAGGGACCAGGATCTGGGGCCAACGTCCTGACTTTC.

The chain carries TRBV7-2 and TRBJ2-7; TRBD2 matches at 9 bases. Germline V lookup: CDR1 SGHTA, CDR2 FQGNSA. The V gene end was trimmed by 5 bases and the J gene end by 2 bases; junction bases not matched to a gene: 4. CDR3 size: 14 residues. The CDR3 nucleotides read TGTGCCAGCAGCGCAGCGGGGGGCCCCTACGAGCAGTACTTC. Translated: CASSAAGGPYEQYF. Drawing the rest from reference TRBV7-2 and TRBJ2-7, the complete variable domain is GAGVSQSPSNKVTEKGKDVELRCDPISGHTALYWYRQSLGQGLEFLIYFQGNSAPDKSGLPSDRFSAERTGGSVSTLTIQRTQQEDSAVYLCASSAAGGPYEQYFGPGTRLTVT.

The V call is TRBV6-5, the J call TRBJ2-1; D possibly corresponds to TRBD2 (6 bases). The CDR3 length is 16 residues. Trimming left V 2 bases short and J 5 bases short, with 16 bases between. Germline V lookup: CDR1 MNHEY, CDR2 SVGAGI. The CDR3 nucleotides are TGTGCCAGCAGTTACCAACCACTGACTAGAAACAATGAGCAGTTCTTC. As protein: CASSYQPLTRNNEQFF.

The V and J genes are TRBV6-5 and TRBJ2-7; D may be TRBD1 (6 bases). V shed 7 bases and J shed 4 bases, with 14 bases lying between them. Germline V gene sequence: CDR1 MNHEY, CDR2 SVGAGI. CDR3 length: 13 amino acids. CDR3: CASTPGVQYEQYF. CDR3 nucleotide sequence: TGTGCCAGCACCCCAGGGGTGCAATACGAGCAGTACTTC.

This chain joins TRBV7-9 and TRBJ1-1; the D gene is possibly TRBD1 (5 bases). The germline gives CDR1 SEHNR, CDR2 FQNEAQ (reference sequence). V lost 3 bases, J lost 10 bases, and 12 bases lay in between. The CDR3 spans 12 residues. CDR3: CASSFQGQRAFF. The CDR3 DNA is TGTGCCAGCAGCTTCCAGGGCCAAAGAGCTTTCTTT.